These T cell receptor beta chains were read from a single sample in a study of T-cell memory formation after mild COVID-19. MiXCR, applied by TCRdb to the 5' RACE reads, yields one record per CDR3 protein. The data hold about 340,000 distinct CDR3 sequences, with around 21% observed a single time. Source material: PBMCs or a T cell subset sorted from them (not recorded which). The source of these receptors is an adult woman who had mild COVID-19 (a few samples of this study predate the infection). Cell type and time point are not known. CDR3s leave out the opening cysteine and the closing phenylalanine or tryptophan. Fields, in order: CDR3 protein, V gene, J gene, clone size. Size is omitted from some rows. Given values are once, few, many or a class for expanded clones.

ASSYDDRGYGYT,TRBV6-5,TRBJ1-2,once
ASRPVGQGNYGYT,TRBV3-1,TRBJ1-2,few
ASHDGPGQMAEAF,TRBV6-6,TRBJ1-1,many
ASSQAGPGAQETQY,TRBV4-2,TRBJ2-5,NA
ASSRAGGLGGADYNEQF,TRBV5-1,TRBJ2-1,few
ASSLGQGDNQPQH,TRBV7-8,TRBJ1-5,NA
ASTLLGEQF,TRBV5-6,TRBJ2-1,few
ASSLVVGAETQY,TRBV11-2,TRBJ2-5,NA
ASSSVGRDYEQY,TRBV5-1,TRBJ2-7,few
ASSYTGTVNTEAF,TRBV7-2,TRBJ1-1,few
ASSMGGLTDTQY,TRBV19,TRBJ2-3,few
ASSTGTDETQY,TRBV6-5,TRBJ2-5,NA
ASSQGPGGGHTEAF,TRBV4-1,TRBJ1-1,NA
ASSLIWGYT,TRBV7-9,TRBJ1-2,NA
ASSTRDRGYNEQF,TRBV5-4,TRBJ2-1,NA
ASSLAFSVAETQY,TRBV7-6,TRBJ2-5,few
ASSQDNLPGNTIY,TRBV3-1,TRBJ1-3,NA
ASSDIRQGDTGELF,TRBV2,TRBJ2-2,NA
ASSQRVGYNEQF,TRBV4-3,TRBJ2-1,NA
AIGGTDTQY,TRBV10-3,TRBJ2-3,few
ASSTLSTEAF,TRBV19,TRBJ1-1,NA
AWPGNTGELF,TRBV30,TRBJ2-2,NA
ASSSRGASTDTQY,TRBV6-5,TRBJ2-3,NA
ASSLVGDANEQF,TRBV11-2,TRBJ2-1,few
ASSHRGTGAAGELF,TRBV7-3,TRBJ2-2,few
ASSPSRDRVGQPQH,TRBV18,TRBJ1-5,few
SAASAQY,TRBV20-1,TRBJ2-5,NA
ATKTRRAEETQY,TRBV7-8,TRBJ2-5,few
ASSLGDPSGRKYNEQF,TRBV7-8,TRBJ2-1,NA
ASSLGTSGRGGNEQF,TRBV5-5,TRBJ2-1,few
ASSSGIGSHEQF,TRBV9,TRBJ2-1,few